This T cell receptor beta chain is from a study of identical twins' blood T cells. Under the authors' procedure: Each library had 2.2 to 3.6 million CDR3 reads and about 85,000 to nearly 500,000 clonotypes. TCRdb passed the 5' RACE reads through MiXCR, listing each CDR3 protein once. The V and J calls and clone size come from TCRdb's table, not from the authors' own analysis. This sample has 300,000 to 400,000 distinct CDR3 sequences, with about 28% found just once. Comments on this clonotype: The conserved phenylalanine or tryptophan is not found at the CDR3 terminus, so this likely reflects a read error.

Trimming took 0 bases from V and 1 from J, leaving 7 bases between them. The CDR3 is made up of 14 amino acids. From germline, CDR1 is SGHRS and CDR2 YFSETQ. The clonotype comes from a woman between 18 and 49 years old in good health. This sequence joins TRBV5-1 and TRBJ1-1, with D perhaps matching TRBD1 (5 bases). Specimen: PBMCs. The CDR3 loop is CASSLVTGNTEAFY. Here the CDR3 DNA reads TGCGCCAGCAGCTTGGTTACAGGGAACACTGAAGCTTTCTAT.